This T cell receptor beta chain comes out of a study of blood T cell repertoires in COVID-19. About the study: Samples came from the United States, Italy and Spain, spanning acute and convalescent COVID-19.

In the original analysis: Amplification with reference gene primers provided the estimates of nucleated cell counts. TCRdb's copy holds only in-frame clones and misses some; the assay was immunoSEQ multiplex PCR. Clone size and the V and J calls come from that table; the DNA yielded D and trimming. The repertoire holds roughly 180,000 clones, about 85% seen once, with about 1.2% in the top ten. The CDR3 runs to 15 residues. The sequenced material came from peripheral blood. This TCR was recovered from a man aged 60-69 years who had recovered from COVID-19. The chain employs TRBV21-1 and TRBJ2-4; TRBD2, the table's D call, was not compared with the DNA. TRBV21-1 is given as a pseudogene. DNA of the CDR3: TGTGCCAGCAGCAAAGAGGCGGCGGCCAAAAACATTCAGTACTTC. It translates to CASSKEAAAKNIQYF.